This TCR beta chain stems from a study of spatial heterogeneity in lung cancer (dated by TCRdb to about 2019). Study-level background: Samples were obtained from 65 to 90 patients with early-stage, untreated non-small cell lung cancer from the lung TRACERx cohort. The study quantitatively compared TCR alpha and beta repertoires across multiple tumor regions, matched nontumor lung and blood in non-small cell lung cancer. Both alpha and beta chains were TCR-sequenced in samples taken at surgery, namely 220 tumor regions, fewer than 80 matched nontumor lung samples and about 58 PBMC samples. Follow-up PBMC samples were sequenced whenever the samples were available, and the median time to follow-up was about 25 months after resection. In the raw uncorrected reads, each unique combination of TCR and UMI appeared on average more than ten times. Beta-chain transcripts were consistently detected in greater numbers than alpha-chain transcripts, which likely reflects a higher abundance of beta-chain transcripts. TCR repertoire features were related to nonsynonymous mutation counts determined by whole-exome sequencing of tumor tissue.

Broader findings and caveats from the paper: Additional single-cell paired TCR alpha and beta sequencing was considered necessary to confirm, at a functional level, the hypothesis that regional TCRs recognize regional mutations. Ubiquitous expanded tumor TCRs were detected in blood more often at tumor resection than at routine follow-up. Only approximately 13 patients were included in comparisons of baseline and follow-up blood repertoires.

Sample time point, as interpreted from the label and publication: blood at routine non-recurrence follow-up after resection. Without any cell sorting, TCR sequencing was performed on whole RNA extracted either from tumor and nontumor lung tissue or from cryopreserved PBMC samples. Only patients for whom sufficient RNA was available from at least two tumor regions were selected for TCR sequencing. Worth noting for this clonotype: No antigen is known for it. The input lacks base qualities; no much larger clone sits a single base away.

Library prep was done by 5' RACE. Sequenced using a NextSeq 500. In the TCR library protocol, a unique molecular identifier was attached to each TCR cDNA molecule so that PCR and sequencing errors could be corrected. For the original study's pipeline: TCR identification, UMI-based error correction and CDR3 extraction were performed with Decombinator tools. TCRs above a frequency of 2 per 1,000, corresponding to the top 1% of the tumor frequency distribution, were defined as expanded. Renyi diversity was computed with the R vegan package after each repertoire had been subsampled 100 times to 5,000 TCRs. CDR3 similarity networks were built from amino acid triplet string-kernel similarity, with CDR3s being connected when pairwise similarity was above 0.82. The public reads were quality trimmed at Q25 with fastp and then assembled into clones with MiXCR by TCRdb, keeping productive beta chains. Identical CDR3 proteins give one entry, which carries the most common genes and DNA. What appears here as the V and J calls and clone size reflects TCRdb's work, not the paper's. The sample profile shows about 120,000 distinct CDR3 sequences; about 12% of them were found once. The ten largest clones add up to approximately 16% of the sample.

The specimen was PBMCs, collected at follow-up. This clonotype was obtained from a male donor with early-stage non-small cell lung cancer.

The nucleotide sequence is TGTGCCAGCAGTGGGCCCAGCGGGGGTCCACGCCAAGAGACCCAGTACTTC. It translates as CASSGPSGGPRQETQYF. The chain employs TRBV2 and TRBJ2-5; 8 of the junction bases match TRBD2. The germline V gene sets CDR1 to SNHLY and CDR2 to FYNNEI. The CDR3, cysteine through phenylalanine, is 17 amino acids long. The DNA shown is the 51-base CDR3, in frame from base 1. V ends up 4 bases short and J 1 base short, with an unmatched junction base count of 11.